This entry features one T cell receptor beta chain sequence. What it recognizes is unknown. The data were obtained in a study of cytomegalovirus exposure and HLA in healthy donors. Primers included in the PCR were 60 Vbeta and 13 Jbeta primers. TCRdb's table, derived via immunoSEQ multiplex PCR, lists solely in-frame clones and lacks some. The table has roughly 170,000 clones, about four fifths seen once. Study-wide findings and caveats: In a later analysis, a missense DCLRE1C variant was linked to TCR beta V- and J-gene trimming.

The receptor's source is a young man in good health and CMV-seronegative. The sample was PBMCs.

CDR3 nucleotide sequence: TGTGCCAGCAGTTTATGGACAGCACGTAATGAAAAACTGTTTTTT. It is translated as CASSLWTARNEKLFF. The chain links TRBV28 to TRBJ1-4, with D maybe TRBD1 (5 bases). V was pared by 0 bases and J by 4 bases, with 9 bases between. There are 15 residues in the CDR3. From germline, CDR1 is MDHEN and CDR2 SYDVKM.